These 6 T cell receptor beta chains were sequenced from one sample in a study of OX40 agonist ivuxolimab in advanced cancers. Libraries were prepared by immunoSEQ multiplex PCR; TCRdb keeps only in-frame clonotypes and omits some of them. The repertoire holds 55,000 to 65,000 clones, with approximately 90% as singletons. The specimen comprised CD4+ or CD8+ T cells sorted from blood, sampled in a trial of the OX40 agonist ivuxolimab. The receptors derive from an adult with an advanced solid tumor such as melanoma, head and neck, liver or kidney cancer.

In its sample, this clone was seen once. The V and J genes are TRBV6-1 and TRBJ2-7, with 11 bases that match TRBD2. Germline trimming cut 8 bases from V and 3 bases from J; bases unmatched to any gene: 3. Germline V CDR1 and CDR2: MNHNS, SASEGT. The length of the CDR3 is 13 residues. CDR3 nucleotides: TGTGCCAGCCACGGGACTAGCGGCTACGAGCAGTACTTC. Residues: CASHGTSGYEQYF.

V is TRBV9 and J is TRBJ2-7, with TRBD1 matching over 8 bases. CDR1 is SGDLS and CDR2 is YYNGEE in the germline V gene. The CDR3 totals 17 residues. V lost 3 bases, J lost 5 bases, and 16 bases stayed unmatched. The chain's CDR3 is CASSADWGVQGVNEQYF. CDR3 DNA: TGTGCCAGCAGCGCCGACTGGGGGGTACAGGGGGTTAACGAGCAGTACTTC.

The CDR3 protein is CASSIRVQFYSPLHF. The CDR3 nucleotides are TGTGCCAGCTCGATAAGGGTCCAATTCTACTCACCCCTCCACTTT. The rearrangement joins TRBV27 to TRBJ1-6; D call uncertain. The CDR3 spans 15 residues. From germline, CDR1 is MNHEY and CDR2 SMNVEV (reference sequence). V shed 8 bases and J shed 10 bases, with 21 bases lying between them.

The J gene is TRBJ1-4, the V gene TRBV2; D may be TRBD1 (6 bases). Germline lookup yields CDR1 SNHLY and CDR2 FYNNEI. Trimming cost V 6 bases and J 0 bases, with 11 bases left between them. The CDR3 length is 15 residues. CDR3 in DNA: TGTGCCAGCAGACGGGACACCGCAACTAATGAAAAACTGTTTTTT. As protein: CASRRDTATNEKLFF.

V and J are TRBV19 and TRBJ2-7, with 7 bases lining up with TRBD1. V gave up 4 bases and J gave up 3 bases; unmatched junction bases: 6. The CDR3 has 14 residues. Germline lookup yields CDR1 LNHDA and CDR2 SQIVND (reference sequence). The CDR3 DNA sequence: TGTGCCAGTAGTAGGGTAACAGGGGTCTACGAGCAGTACTTC. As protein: CASSRVTGVYEQYF.

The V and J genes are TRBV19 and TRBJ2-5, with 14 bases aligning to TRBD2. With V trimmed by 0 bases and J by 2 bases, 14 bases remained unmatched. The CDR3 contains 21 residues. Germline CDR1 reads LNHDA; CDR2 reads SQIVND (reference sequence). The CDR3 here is CASSIDLGVGLAGGRQETQYF. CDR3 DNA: TGTGCCAGTAGTATAGATCTAGGAGTAGGACTAGCGGGAGGAAGGCAAGAGACCCAGTACTTC.